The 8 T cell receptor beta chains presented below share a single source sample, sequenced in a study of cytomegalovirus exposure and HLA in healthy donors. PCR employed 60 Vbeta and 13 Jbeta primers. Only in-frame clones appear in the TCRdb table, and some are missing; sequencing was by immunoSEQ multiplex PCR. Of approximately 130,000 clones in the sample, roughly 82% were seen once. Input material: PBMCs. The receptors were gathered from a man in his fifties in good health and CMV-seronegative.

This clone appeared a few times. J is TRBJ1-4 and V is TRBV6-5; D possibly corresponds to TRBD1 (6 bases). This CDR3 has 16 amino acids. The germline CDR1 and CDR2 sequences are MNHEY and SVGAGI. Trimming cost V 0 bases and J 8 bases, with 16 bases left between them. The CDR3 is CASSYSNGGRIEKLFF. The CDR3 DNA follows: TGTGCCAGCAGTTACTCGAATGGGGGCCGGATCGAAAAACTGTTTTTT.

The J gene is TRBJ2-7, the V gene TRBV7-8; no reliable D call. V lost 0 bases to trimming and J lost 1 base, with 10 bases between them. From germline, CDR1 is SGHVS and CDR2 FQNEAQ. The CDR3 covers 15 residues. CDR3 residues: CASSLALFSSYEQYF. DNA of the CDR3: TGTGCCAGCAGCTTAGCGCTTTTCAGTTCCTACGAGCAGTACTTC.

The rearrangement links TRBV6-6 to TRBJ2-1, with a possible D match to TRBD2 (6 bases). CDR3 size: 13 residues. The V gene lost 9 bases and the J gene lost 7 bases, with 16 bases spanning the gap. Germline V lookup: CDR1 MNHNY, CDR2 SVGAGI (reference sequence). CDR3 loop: CASGDSPFNEQFF. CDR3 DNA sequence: TGTGCCAGTGGGGACTCCCCTTTTAATGAGCAGTTCTTC.

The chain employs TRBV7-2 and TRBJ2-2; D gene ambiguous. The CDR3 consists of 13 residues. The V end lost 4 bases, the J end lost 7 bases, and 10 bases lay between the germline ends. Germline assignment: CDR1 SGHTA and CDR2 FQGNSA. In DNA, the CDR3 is TGTGCCAGCAGCTCGGCCGCAGGCGGGGAGCTGTTTTTT. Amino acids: CASSSAAGGELFF. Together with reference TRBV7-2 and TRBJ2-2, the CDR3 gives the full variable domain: GAGVSQSPSNKVTEKGKDVELRCDPISGHTALYWYRQSLGQGLEFLIYFQGNSAPDKSGLPSDRFSAERTGGSVSTLTIQRTQQEDSAVYLCASSSAAGGELFFGEGSRLTVL.

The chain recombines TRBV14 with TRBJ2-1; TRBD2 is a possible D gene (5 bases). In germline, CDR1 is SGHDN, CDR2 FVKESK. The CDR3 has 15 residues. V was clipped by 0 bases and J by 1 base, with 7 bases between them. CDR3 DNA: TGTGCCAGCAGCCAAGACGGACTTTCCTACAATGAGCAGTTCTTC. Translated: CASSQDGLSYNEQFF.

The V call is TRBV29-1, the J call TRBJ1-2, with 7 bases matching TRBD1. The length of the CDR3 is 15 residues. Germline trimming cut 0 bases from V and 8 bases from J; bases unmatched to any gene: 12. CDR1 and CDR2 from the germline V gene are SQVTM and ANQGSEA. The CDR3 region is CSVEDQQGSSSGYTF. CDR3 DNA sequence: TGCAGCGTTGAAGATCAACAGGGGAGTTCTTCCGGCTACACCTTC.

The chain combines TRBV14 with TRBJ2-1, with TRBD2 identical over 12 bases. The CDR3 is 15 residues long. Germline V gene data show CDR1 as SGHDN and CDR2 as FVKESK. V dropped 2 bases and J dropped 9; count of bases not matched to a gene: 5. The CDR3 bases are TGTGCCAGCAGCCAACTAGCGGGGGGGCCGGGTGAGCAGTTCTTC. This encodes CASSQLAGGPGEQFF.

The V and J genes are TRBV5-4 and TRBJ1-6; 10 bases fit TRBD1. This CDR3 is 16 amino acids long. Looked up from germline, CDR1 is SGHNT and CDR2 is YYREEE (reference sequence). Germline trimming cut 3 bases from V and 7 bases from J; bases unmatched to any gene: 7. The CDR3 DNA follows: TGTGCCAGCAGCTCGGGAAGGGACAGGGGAAATTCACCCCTCCACTTT. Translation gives CASSSGRDRGNSPLHF.